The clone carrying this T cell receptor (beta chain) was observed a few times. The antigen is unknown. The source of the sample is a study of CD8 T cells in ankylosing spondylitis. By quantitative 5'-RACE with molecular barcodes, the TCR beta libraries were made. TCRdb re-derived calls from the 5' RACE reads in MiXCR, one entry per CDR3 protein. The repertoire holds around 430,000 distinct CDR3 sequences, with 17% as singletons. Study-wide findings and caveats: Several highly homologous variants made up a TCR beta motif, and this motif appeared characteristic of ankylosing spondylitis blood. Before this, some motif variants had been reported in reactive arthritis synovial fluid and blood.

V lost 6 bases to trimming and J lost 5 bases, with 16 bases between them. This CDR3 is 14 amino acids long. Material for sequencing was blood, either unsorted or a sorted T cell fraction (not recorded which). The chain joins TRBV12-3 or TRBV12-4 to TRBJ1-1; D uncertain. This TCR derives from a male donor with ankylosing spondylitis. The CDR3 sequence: CASRSTVEGTEAFF. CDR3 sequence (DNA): TGTGCCAGCAGGTCAACAGTGGAGGGAACTGAAGCTTTCTTT.